The clone carrying this T cell receptor beta chain was picked up one time. This sample was taken from a study of blood T cell repertoires in COVID-19. Study background: Some COVID-19 samples were acute and others convalescent; all came from the United States, Italy and Spain. The analysed material was cDNA or gDNA that came from T cells, B-cell-depleted T cells, or PBMCs.

As processed by the authors: Counts of nucleated cells, estimated from reference gene primer amplification, were obtained. Method: immunoSEQ multiplex PCR; TCRdb's copy keeps in-frame clones and lacks some. The DNA gave D and trimming, while V, J and clone size come from that table. The data contain more than 50,000 clones, 82% of them singletons. The sequenced sample was peripheral blood. The clonotype was recovered from a human donor in a cohort sampled during active COVID-19.

This CDR3 reads CASTSGGGWTDTQYF. As DNA, the CDR3 is TGCGCCAGCACCTCAGGGGGCGGGTGGACAGATACGCAGTATTTT. The chain is built from TRBV5-1 and TRBJ2-3; 8 bases are a match to TRBD1. V dropped 6 bases and J dropped 3; count of bases not matched to a gene: 9. The CDR3 contains 15 residues. Germline loops: CDR1 SGHRS, CDR2 YFSETQ.